What follows are 13 T cell receptor beta chains derived from one specimen sequenced in a study of T-cell reconstitution after alpha-beta-depleted transplantation in children. Unique molecular identifiers were incorporated during preparation of the TCRbeta library. A single record per CDR3 protein comes from TCRdb applying MiXCR to the PCR reads. Found here are roughly 220,000 distinct CDR3 sequences, 9.7% of them singletons; the top ten hold about 5.4%. The input for sequencing was PBMCs from the stem cell graft donor, taken from the stem cell graft. The receptors here all came from a human donor who donated a stem cell graft to a child with SCID.

This clonotype was seen many times. The chain uses TRBV3-1 and TRBJ1-2, with unresolved D. The germline gives CDR1 LGHDT, CDR2 YNNKEL (reference sequence). Trimming removed 6 bases from V and 8 bases from J, with 19 bases in between. The CDR3 extends over 14 amino acids. CDR3 in DNA: TGTGCCAGCAGGCCGGGAGGGATCCCCCAGGGCTACACCTTC. It codes for CASRPGGIPQGYTF.

Concerning this clonotype: This may stem from a read error, because a much larger clone lies one nucleotide away. This rearrangement joins TRBV15 to TRBJ1-5; maybe TRBD1 (6 bases). The CDR3 length is 15 residues. Germline-derived CDR1 and CDR2 are LNHNV and YYDKDF (reference sequence). The CDR3 loop reads CASRGGTISNQPQHF. CDR3 nucleotides: TGTGCCTCCAGGGGAGGGACCATAAGCAATCAGCCCCAGCATTTT.

The rearrangement uses TRBV5-1 and TRBJ1-5; 9 bases agree with TRBD1. This CDR3 is 21 amino acids long. Germline V CDR1 and CDR2: SGHRS, YFSETQ. Losses at the gene ends were 3 bases for V and 2 bases for J; bases not matched to a gene: 21. CDR3 sequence (DNA): TGCGCCAGCAGCTGCCGGGACAGGGATTTACCTAATAGAGTGTGCAATCAGCCCCAGCATTTT. Translation gives CASSCRDRDLPNRVCNQPQHF.

This clonotype showed up many times. The CDR3 sequence is CASSLWSGGASNTQYF. The CDR3 DNA sequence: TGTGCCAGCAGTTTATGGAGCGGGGGGGCCTCGAATACGCAGTATTTT. The chain combines TRBV27 with TRBJ2-3, with 10 bases aligning to TRBD2. V lost 1 base to trimming and J lost 7 bases; unmatched junction nucleotides: 8. The germline CDR1 and CDR2 sequences are MNHEY and SMNVEV (reference sequence). The CDR3 runs 16 residues.

This clonotype has just a few counts. The rearrangement uses TRBV20-1 and TRBJ1-5; TRBD1 agrees at 9 bases. Looked up from germline, CDR1 is DFQATT and CDR2 is SNEGSKA (reference sequence). The CDR3 length is 17 residues. Trimming took 0 bases from V and 2 from J; bases not matched to a gene: 8. CDR3 protein: CSARDTGGLLGNQPQHF. As DNA, the CDR3 is TGCAGTGCTAGAGACACAGGGGGCCTCCTTGGCAATCAGCCCCAGCATTTT.

Ten or more counts support this clonotype. J is TRBJ2-7 and V is TRBV5-1; D may correspond to TRBD1 or TRBD2 (5 bases each). Trimming shortened V by 4 bases and J by 12 bases, and 17 bases separated the two germline ends. CDR1 and CDR2 (germline): SGHRS, YFSETQ. This CDR3 is built from 12 residues. Here the CDR3 reads CASSPSGHLRYF. The CDR3 region has the DNA TGCGCCAGCAGCCCCAGCGGACATTTAAGGTACTTC.

This clonotype was recorded at least ten times. V gene TRBV12-3 or TRBV12-4 combines with J gene TRBJ2-7; 9 positions match TRBD1. The CDR3 runs to 15 residues. V was clipped by 4 bases and J by 5 bases; unmatched bases: 9. The CDR3 reads CASSSSGTGTHEQYF. CDR3 sequence (DNA): TGTGCCAGCAGTTCCTCCGGGACAGGGACCCACGAGCAGTACTTC.

This clonotype showed up many times. This chain links TRBV27 with TRBJ2-1; D unresolved. Trimming pared 2 bases from V and 5 bases from J, leaving 10 bases between. CDR1 is MNHEY, CDR2 SMNVEV, per germline (reference sequence). This CDR3 comprises 14 residues. For the CDR3, the DNA is TGTGCCAGCAGTTTAGTTCGGTCGAACAATGAGCAGTTCTTC. Its protein product is CASSLVRSNNEQFF.

Ten or more counts support this clonotype. The chain uses TRBV28 and TRBJ2-2; D uncertain. Per the germline V gene, CDR1 is MDHEN and CDR2 is SYDVKM. The CDR3 spans 16 residues. V lost 6 bases to trimming and J lost 6 bases, with 20 bases between them. CDR3 DNA sequence: TGTGCCAGCAGATTACTGAGCTACTCGGGCGCCGGGGAGCTGTTTTTT. Translation: CASRLLSYSGAGELFF.

J is TRBJ1-4 and V is TRBV6-1; D gene unclear. The CDR3 totals 14 residues. Deletions cut 6 bases from V and 4 bases from J, with 12 bases between. CDR1 is MNHNS, CDR2 SASEGT, per germline. Here the CDR3 reads CASRSIGGNEKLFF. DNA for the CDR3: TGTGCCAGCAGAAGCATCGGTGGTAATGAAAAACTGTTTTTT.

This clonotype occurred many times. The chain is built from TRBV6-2 or TRBV6-3 and TRBJ2-7, with TRBD2 as a possible D gene (6 bases). Trimming stripped 2 bases from V and 0 bases from J, with 11 bases between. Germline V gene data show CDR1 as MNHEY and CDR2 as SVGEGT. This CDR3 is 15 amino acids long. The CDR3 coding sequence is TGTGCCAGCAGTTACCTTCGGGGGACCTCCTACGAGCAGTACTTC. Amino acids: CASSYLRGTSYEQYF.

In its sample, this clonotype was seen a few times. J is TRBJ2-1 and V is TRBV6-7; no clear D. TRBV6-7 is labeled an ORF, and its function is uncertain. The CDR3 covers 12 residues. Trimming removed 8 bases at V and 5 bases at J, with 10 bases between. The CDR3 loop is CASGVFDNEQFF. CDR3 nucleotides: TGTGCCAGCGGGGTATTCGACAATGAGCAGTTCTTC.

This clonotype was observed at least ten times. V gene TRBV20-1 combines with J gene TRBJ1-1; D is possibly TRBD1 (5 bases). Trimming took off 5 bases at V and 4 bases at J, with 14 bases between the two ends. The CDR3 spans 13 residues. The V gene's germline CDR1 is DFQATT and CDR2 SNEGSKA (reference sequence). The CDR3 DNA sequence: TGCAGTGCTGGGCTGGGACGGGGCACTGAAGCTTTCTTT. As protein: CSAGLGRGTEAFF.